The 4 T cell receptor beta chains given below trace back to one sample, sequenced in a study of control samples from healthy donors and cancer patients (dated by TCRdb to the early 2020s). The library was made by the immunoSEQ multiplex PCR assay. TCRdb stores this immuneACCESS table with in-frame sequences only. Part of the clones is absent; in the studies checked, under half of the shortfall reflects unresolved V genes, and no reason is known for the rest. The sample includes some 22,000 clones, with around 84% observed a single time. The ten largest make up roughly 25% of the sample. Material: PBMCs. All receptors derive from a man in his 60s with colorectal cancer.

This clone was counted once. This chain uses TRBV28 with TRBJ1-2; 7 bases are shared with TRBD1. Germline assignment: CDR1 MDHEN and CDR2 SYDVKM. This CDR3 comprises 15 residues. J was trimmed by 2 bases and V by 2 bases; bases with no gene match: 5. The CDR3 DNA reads TGTGCCAGCAGTTTAGTAGTGGACAGGAACTATGGCTACACCTTC. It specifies CASSLVVDRNYGYTF.

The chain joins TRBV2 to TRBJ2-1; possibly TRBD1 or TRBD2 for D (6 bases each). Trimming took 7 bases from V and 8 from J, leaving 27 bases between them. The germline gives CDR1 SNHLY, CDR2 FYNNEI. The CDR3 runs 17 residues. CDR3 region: CASMPGAGRGRGDEQFF. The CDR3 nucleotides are TGTGCCAGCATGCCAGGGGCGGGGCGGGGCAGAGGCGATGAGCAGTTCTTC.

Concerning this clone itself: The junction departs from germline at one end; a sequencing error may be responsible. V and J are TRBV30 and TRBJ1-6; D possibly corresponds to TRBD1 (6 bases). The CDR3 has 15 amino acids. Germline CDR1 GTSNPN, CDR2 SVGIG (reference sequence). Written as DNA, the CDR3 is TGTACCTGGAGTGTAGGGGGGACCCAGAATTCACCCCTCCACTTT. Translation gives CTWSVGGTQNSPLHF.

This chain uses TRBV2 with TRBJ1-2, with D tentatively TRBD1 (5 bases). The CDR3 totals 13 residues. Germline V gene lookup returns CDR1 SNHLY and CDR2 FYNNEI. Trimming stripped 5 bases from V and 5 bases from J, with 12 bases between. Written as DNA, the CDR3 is TGTGCCAGCAGTCCCGACAGCGGGTATGGCTACACCTTC. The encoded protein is CASSPDSGYGYTF.